The 3 T cell receptor beta chains listed next were all sequenced from one sample in a study of T cell changes during pregnancy in multiple sclerosis. The assay was immunoSEQ multiplex PCR, and TCRdb's table has in-frame clones only and misses some. The sample lists tens of thousands of clones; 88% were seen once. Sequencing was performed on peripheral blood, taken before pregnancy. The receptors stem from a female donor with multiple sclerosis, enrolled in a pregnancy study.

J is TRBJ2-1 and V is TRBV19, with 10 bases aligning to TRBD2. V was clipped by 3 bases and J by 7 bases; unmatched bases: 9. Per the germline V gene, CDR1 is LNHDA and CDR2 is SQIVND (reference sequence). This CDR3 comprises 16 residues. The CDR3 DNA reads TGTGCCAGTAGTATGCTAGCGGGGGACACGGGGAATGAGCAGTTCTTC. The encoded protein is CASSMLAGDTGNEQFF.

This clone appeared a few times. The chain couples TRBV19 to TRBJ1-6, with TRBD1 as a possible D gene (5 bases). The CDR3 runs to 14 residues. Trimming took off 5 bases at V and 6 bases at J, with 11 bases between the two ends. From germline, CDR1 is LNHDA and CDR2 SQIVND (reference sequence). CDR3 DNA: TGTGCCAGTAGTCGGCAGGGTGGTAATTCACCCCTCCACTTT. Amino acid sequence: CASSRQGGNSPLHF.

CDR3 amino acids: CASSLGTGGRNQPQHF. In DNA form, the CDR3 reads TGTGCCAGCAGTCTAGGGACAGGGGGCCGCAATCAGCCCCAGCATTTT. The chain has TRBV27 and TRBJ1-5; 12 nucleotides align to TRBD1. Unmatched junction bases numbered 4, after V lost 5 bases and J lost 2 bases. The CDR3 is made up of 16 amino acids. CDR1 is MNHEY and CDR2 is SMNVEV in the germline V gene (reference sequence).